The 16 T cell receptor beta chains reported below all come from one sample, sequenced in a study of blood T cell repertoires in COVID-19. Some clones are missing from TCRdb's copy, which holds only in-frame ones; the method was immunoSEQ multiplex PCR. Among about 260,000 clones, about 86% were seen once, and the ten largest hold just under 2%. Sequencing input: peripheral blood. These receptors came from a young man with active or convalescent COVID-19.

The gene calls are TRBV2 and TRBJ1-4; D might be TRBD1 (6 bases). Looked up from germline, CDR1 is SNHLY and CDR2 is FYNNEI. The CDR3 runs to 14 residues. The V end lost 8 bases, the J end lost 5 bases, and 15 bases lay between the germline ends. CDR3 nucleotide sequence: TGTGCCAGCTCCTGGAGGGGGGGAAATGAAAAACTGTTTTTT. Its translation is CASSWRGGNEKLFF.

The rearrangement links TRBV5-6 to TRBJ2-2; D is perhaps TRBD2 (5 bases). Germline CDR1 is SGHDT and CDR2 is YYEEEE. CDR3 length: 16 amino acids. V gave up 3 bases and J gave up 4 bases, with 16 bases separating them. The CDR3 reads CASSSLTGYGTGELFF. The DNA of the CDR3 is TGTGCCAGCAGCTCCCTTACGGGGTATGGCACCGGGGAGCTGTTTTTT.

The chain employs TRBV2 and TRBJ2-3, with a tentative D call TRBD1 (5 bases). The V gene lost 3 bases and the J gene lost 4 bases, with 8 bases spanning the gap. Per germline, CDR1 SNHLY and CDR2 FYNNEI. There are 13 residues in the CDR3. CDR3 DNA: TGTGCCAGCAGTGATGCAGGGCCAGATACGCAGTATTTT. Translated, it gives CASSDAGPDTQYF.

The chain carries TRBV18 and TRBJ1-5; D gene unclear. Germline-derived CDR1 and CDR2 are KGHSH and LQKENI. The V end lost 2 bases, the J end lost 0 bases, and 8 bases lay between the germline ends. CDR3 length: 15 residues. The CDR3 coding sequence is TGTGCCAGCTCACCAGTCGGAGCTAGCAATCAGCCCCAGCATTTT. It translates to CASSPVGASNQPQHF.

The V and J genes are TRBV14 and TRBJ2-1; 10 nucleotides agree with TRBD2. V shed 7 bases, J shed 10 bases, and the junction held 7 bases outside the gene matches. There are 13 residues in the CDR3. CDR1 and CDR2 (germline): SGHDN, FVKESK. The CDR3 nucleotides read TGTGCCAGCAATTCCCTAGCGGGGGTCGAGCAGTTCTTC. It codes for CASNSLAGVEQFF.

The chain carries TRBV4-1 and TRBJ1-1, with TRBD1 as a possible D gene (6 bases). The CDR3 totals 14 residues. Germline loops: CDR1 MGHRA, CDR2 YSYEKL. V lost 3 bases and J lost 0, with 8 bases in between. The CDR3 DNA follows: TGCGCCAGCAGCCACAGGGGCATGAACACTGAAGCTTTCTTT. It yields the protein CASSHRGMNTEAFF.

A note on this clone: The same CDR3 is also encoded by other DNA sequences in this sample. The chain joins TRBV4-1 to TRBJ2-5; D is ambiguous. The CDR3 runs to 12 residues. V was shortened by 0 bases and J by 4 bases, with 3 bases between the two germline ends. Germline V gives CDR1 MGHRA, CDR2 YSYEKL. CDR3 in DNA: TGCGCCAGCAGCCAAGACAGAGAGACCCAGTACTTC. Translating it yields CASSQDRETQYF.

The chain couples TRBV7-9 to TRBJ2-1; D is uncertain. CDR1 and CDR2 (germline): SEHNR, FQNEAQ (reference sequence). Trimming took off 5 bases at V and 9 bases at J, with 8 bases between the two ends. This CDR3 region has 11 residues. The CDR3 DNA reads TGTGCCAGCAGCCCAGATCCTGAGCAGTTCTTC. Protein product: CASSPDPEQFF.

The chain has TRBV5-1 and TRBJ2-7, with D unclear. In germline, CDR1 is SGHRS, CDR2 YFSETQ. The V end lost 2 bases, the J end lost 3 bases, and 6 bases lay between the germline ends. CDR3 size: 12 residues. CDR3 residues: CASSFGDYEQYF. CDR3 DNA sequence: TGCGCCAGCAGCTTCGGAGACTACGAGCAGTACTTC.

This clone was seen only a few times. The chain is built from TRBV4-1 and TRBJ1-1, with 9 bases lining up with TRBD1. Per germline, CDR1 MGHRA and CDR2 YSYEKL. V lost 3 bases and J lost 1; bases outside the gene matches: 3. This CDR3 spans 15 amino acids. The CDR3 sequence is CASSQDRGPNTEAFF. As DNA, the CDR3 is TGCGCCAGCAGCCAGGACAGGGGTCCGAACACTGAAGCTTTCTTT.

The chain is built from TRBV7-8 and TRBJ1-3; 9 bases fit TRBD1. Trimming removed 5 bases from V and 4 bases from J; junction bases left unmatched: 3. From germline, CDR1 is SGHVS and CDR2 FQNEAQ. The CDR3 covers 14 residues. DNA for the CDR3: TGTGCCAGCAGCCCGGGACAGGGCGGAAACACCATATATTTT. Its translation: CASSPGQGGNTIYF.

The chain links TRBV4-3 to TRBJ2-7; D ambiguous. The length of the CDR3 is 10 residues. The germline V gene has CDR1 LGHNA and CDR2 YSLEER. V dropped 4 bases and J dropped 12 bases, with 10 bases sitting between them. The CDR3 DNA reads TGCGCCAGCAGCCCCTCCTATCGGTACTTC. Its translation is CASSPSYRYF.

DNA for the CDR3: TGTGCCAGCAGCTTAAAACAGGCATCCTACGAGCAGTACTTC. This gives the protein CASSLKQASYEQYF. The chain employs TRBV7-2 and TRBJ2-7; maybe TRBD1 (5 bases). Germline CDR1 reads SGHTA; CDR2 reads FQGNSA. Trimming shortened V by 2 bases and J by 1 base, and 9 bases separated the two germline ends. The CDR3 has 14 amino acids.

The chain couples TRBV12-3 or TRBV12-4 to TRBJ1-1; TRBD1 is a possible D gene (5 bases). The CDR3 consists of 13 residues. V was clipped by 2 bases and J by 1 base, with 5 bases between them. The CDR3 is CASSLTGNTEAFF. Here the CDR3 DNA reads TGTGCCAGCAGTTTAACAGGGAACACTGAAGCTTTCTTT.

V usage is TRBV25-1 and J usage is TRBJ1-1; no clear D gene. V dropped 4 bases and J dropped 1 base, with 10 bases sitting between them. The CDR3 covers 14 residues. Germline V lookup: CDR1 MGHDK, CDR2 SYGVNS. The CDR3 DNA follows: TGTGCCAGCAGTGTGGGGAGTAGGAACACTGAAGCTTTCTTT. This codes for CASSVGSRNTEAFF.

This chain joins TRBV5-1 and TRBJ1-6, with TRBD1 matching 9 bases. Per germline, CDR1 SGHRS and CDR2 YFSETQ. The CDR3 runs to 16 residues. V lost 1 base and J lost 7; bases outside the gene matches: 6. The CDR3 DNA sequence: TGCGCCAGCAGCTTGATCGGGGACAGGGAAAATTCACCCCTCCACTTT. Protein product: CASSLIGDRENSPLHF.